One sample yielded the 18 T cell receptor beta chains listed below, sequenced in a study of T-cell reconstitution after alpha-beta-depleted transplantation in children. The TCRbeta library was prepared with unique molecular identifiers. TCRdb analysed the PCR reads with MiXCR anew, one entry per CDR3 protein. The sample has about 610,000 distinct CDR3 sequences; roughly 10% are singletons. The sample in question was PBMCs from the stem cell graft donor, obtained from the stem cell graft. Receptors originate from a human donor who donated a stem cell graft to a child with acute myeloid leukemia.

This chain joins TRBV27 and TRBJ1-1; weak D call: TRBD1 (5 bases). The CDR3 sequence is 13 residues long. The V gene lost 2 bases and the J gene lost 7 bases, with 11 bases spanning the gap. CDR1 and CDR2 (germline): MNHEY, SMNVEV (reference sequence). The CDR3 spells CASSLNGGSEAFF. In nucleotides, the CDR3 is TGTGCCAGCAGTTTAAACGGGGGAAGTGAAGCTTTCTTT.

This clonotype was found many times. The rearrangement uses TRBV29-1 and TRBJ2-4, with TRBD1 matching over 7 bases. The CDR3 is 11 amino acids. Germline V gene sequence: CDR1 SQVTM, CDR2 ANQGSEA. The J segment lost 6 bases and the V segment lost 7 bases, leaving 3 bases of the junction unmatched. In DNA form, the CDR3 reads TGCAGCGCTCGACAGGGAAACATTCAGTACTTC. The encoded protein is CSARQGNIQYF.

The chain is built from TRBV11-2 and TRBJ2-3; D is unclear. Germline lookup yields CDR1 SGHAT and CDR2 FQNNGV. Trimming cost V 5 bases and J 6 bases, with 12 bases left between them. This CDR3 is 13 amino acids long. For the CDR3, the DNA is TGTGCCAGCAGCCTTTGGACCGGGGATACGCAGTATTTT. Translating it yields CASSLWTGDTQYF.

V gene TRBV7-9 combines with J gene TRBJ2-7; D might be TRBD2 (6 bases). V was trimmed by 3 bases and J by 0 bases, leaving 12 bases between them. The CDR3 is 15 amino acids. Germline V gives CDR1 SEHNR, CDR2 FQNEAQ (reference sequence). CDR3 in DNA: TGTGCCAGCAGCTTTGGCGGGGAGAGCTCCTACGAGCAGTACTTC. This encodes CASSFGGESSYEQYF.

This clonotype occurred many times. V and J are TRBV29-1 and TRBJ2-7; TRBD1 matches 10 bases. The CDR3 totals 14 residues. The V gene's germline CDR1 is SQVTM and CDR2 ANQGSEA. The trim removed 7 bases at V and 6 bases at J, leaving 12 bases unmatched. CDR3 region: CSALGQGDSGEQYF. CDR3 bases: TGCAGCGCTCTAGGACAGGGGGATTCGGGCGAGCAGTACTTC.

V usage is TRBV18 and J usage is TRBJ2-3; tentative D call: TRBD1 (5 bases). This CDR3 is 14 amino acids long. V lost 4 bases, J lost 2 bases, and 10 bases lay in between. The V gene's germline CDR1 is KGHSH and CDR2 LQKENI. CDR3 in DNA: TGTGCCAGCTCACTAAGCAGGGACACAGATACGCAGTATTTT. Translating it yields CASSLSRDTDTQYF. Using reference TRBV18 and TRBJ2-3 for the parts outside the CDR3, the full variable domain is NAGVMQNPRHLVRRRGQEARLRCSPMKGHSHVYWYRQLPEEGLKFMVYLQKENIIDESGMPKERFSAEFPKEGPSILRIQQVVRGDSAAYFCASSLSRDTDTQYFGPGTRLTVL.

The sample holds many counts of this clonotype. Its ends do not fully match the called genes, so a read error is possible. The V gene is TRBV28, the J gene TRBJ2-1; D is unclear. The CDR3 is made up of 11 amino acids. Germline V CDR1 and CDR2: MDHEN, SYDVKM. The CDR3 coding sequence is TGTGCCAGCAGTCCCTACGATGAGCAGTTCTTC. Its translation is CASSPYDEQFF.

The sample holds a few counts of this clonotype. The chain employs TRBV28 and TRBJ2-3; the match to TRBD2 covers 9 bases. V shed 3 bases and J 11 bases; nucleotides not matched to a gene: 12. Per germline, CDR1 MDHEN and CDR2 SYDVKM. The CDR3 is made up of 15 amino acids. CDR3 sequence reads: CASSFPTSGPPGQYF. CDR3 DNA: TGTGCCAGCAGTTTCCCCACTAGCGGGCCTCCGGGGCAGTATTTT.

In its sample, this clonotype was seen many times. This chain links TRBV4-3 with TRBJ2-7, with TRBD2 matching over 11 bases. J lost 6 bases, V lost 1 base, and 5 bases had no gene match. The CDR3 spans 15 residues. The V gene's germline CDR1 is LGHNA and CDR2 YSLEER. CDR3 nucleotides: TGCGCCAGCAGCCAAGTACTAGCGGGAGTCCGCGAGCAGTACTTC. Encoded protein: CASSQVLAGVREQYF.

This clonotype was seen at least ten times. J is TRBJ1-5 and V is TRBV20-1; 12 bases fit TRBD1. J was trimmed by 2 bases and V by 6 bases; bases with no gene match: 8. The V gene's germline CDR1 is DFQATT and CDR2 SNEGSKA (reference sequence). The CDR3 spans 16 residues. The CDR3 nucleotides read TGCAGTGCCCGCGGGACAGGGGGCAGCGGCAATCAGCCCCAGCATTTT. Encoded protein: CSARGTGGSGNQPQHF.

V is TRBV19 and J is TRBJ1-5; no clear D. The V and J ends lost 1 base and 8 bases respectively, with 9 bases between them. Germline CDR1 LNHDA, CDR2 SQIVND (reference sequence). The length of the CDR3 is 13 residues. CDR3 amino acids: CASSIVEGKPQHF. CDR3 bases: TGTGCCAGTAGTATAGTCGAGGGCAAGCCCCAGCATTTT.

This clonotype has a count of ten or more. In nucleotides, the CDR3 is TGTGCCACCACTCCCCGAGAGAGAGATACGCAGTATTTT. Translation: CATTPRERDTQYF. The genes are TRBV24-1 and TRBJ2-3; D gene unclear. CDR1 and CDR2 from the germline V gene are KGHDR and SFDVKD. The CDR3 consists of 13 residues. V lost 8 bases and J 5 bases, leaving 13 bases between the germline ends.

This clonotype turned up a few times. This chain links TRBV3-1 with TRBJ2-3; D not resolved. The V and J ends lost 1 base and 2 bases respectively, with 4 bases between them. The V gene's germline CDR1 is LGHDT and CDR2 YNNKEL (reference sequence). This CDR3 region has 13 residues. Here the CDR3 reads CASSQAVTDTQYF. The CDR3, as DNA: TGTGCCAGCAGCCAAGCGGTCACAGATACGCAGTATTTT.

In this sample, this clonotype turned up a few times. V gene TRBV14 combines with J gene TRBJ1-1; D is unclear. The CDR3 is made up of 14 amino acids. Trimming removed 0 bases at V and 3 bases at J, with 8 bases between. CDR1 is SGHDN and CDR2 is FVKESK in the germline V gene. CDR3 DNA sequence: TGTGCCAGCAGCCAAGAGTATGGAGACACTGAAGCTTTCTTT. This translates into CASSQEYGDTEAFF.

V usage is TRBV7-3 and J usage is TRBJ2-2; 7 nucleotides agree with TRBD1. This CDR3 is built from 14 residues. Germline assignment: CDR1 SGHTA and CDR2 FQGTGA. The J segment lost 4 bases and the V segment lost 1 base, leaving 0 bases of the junction unmatched. The CDR3 protein is CASSLRDSTGELFF. The CDR3 DNA follows: TGTGCCAGCAGCTTAAGGGACAGCACCGGGGAGCTGTTTTTT.

The chain has TRBV6-2 or TRBV6-3 and TRBJ2-1; TRBD1 matches at 7 bases. V dropped 0 bases and J dropped 8; count of bases not matched to a gene: 13. Germline values: CDR1 MNHEY, CDR2 SVGEGT. The CDR3 is 17 amino acids. In DNA, the CDR3 is TGTGCCAGCAGTTACTCGGCACAGGGGCTCAAGAGGTATGAGCAGTTCTTC. It codes for CASSYSAQGLKRYEQFF.

In its sample, this clonotype was seen a few times. CDR3 loop: CASSLRVPGANVLTF. The CDR3 DNA reads as TGTGCCAGCAGTTTGAGGGTTCCTGGGGCCAACGTCCTGACTTTC. The chain links TRBV6-5 to TRBJ2-6, with D perhaps TRBD2 (5 bases). This CDR3 is built from 15 residues. From germline, CDR1 is MNHEY and CDR2 SVGAGI. Between the trimmed V and J ends, which lost 4 bases and 2 bases, there was a span of 9 bases.

This clonotype has a handful of counts. V usage is TRBV30 and J usage is TRBJ2-1; 12 bases align to TRBD1. V lost 3 bases, J lost 5 bases, and 8 bases stayed unmatched. There are 16 residues in the CDR3. Germline loops: CDR1 GTSNPN, CDR2 SVGIG (reference sequence). The chain's CDR3 is CAWRTGTGGLNNEQFF. As DNA, the CDR3 is TGTGCCTGGAGAACCGGGACAGGGGGCCTCAACAATGAGCAGTTCTTC.